The sequence of this T cell receptor (beta chain) was determined in a study of T cell responses to AZD1222 COVID-19 vaccine (dated by TCRdb to about 2021). For the wider study: AZD1222 recipients given second doses at about 4 weeks or at about 12 weeks were pooled, since spike-specific TCR depth and breadth were not found to differ between the two schedules. TCR sequencing covered approximately 230 trial participants: 200 to 210 given two doses of AZD1222 and approximately 25 given two doses of MenACWY control vaccine. Trial participants were enrolled into age subgroups of 18-55, 56-69 and 70-plus years, which contained around 140, 26 and 57 TCR-sequenced participants, respectively.

The CDR3 regions of human TCRbeta chains were analyzed by immunosequencing. The study's own analysis went as follows. TCRs in the repertoires were compared against a reference library of SARS-CoV-2-specific TCRs that had been generated with the MIRA antigen-specificity platform. Breadth was defined as the fraction of unique TCRs that were SARS-CoV-2-associated, and depth was defined as the fraction of total T cells that were SARS-CoV-2-associated. Using the MIRA data, each spike-specific TCR was assigned both to the spike region to which the TCR was reactive and to a CD4 or CD8 class. Log10-transformed breadth and depth values were compared by one-way ANOVA with Sidak's multiple comparisons tests. TCRdb holds this immuneACCESS table with in-frame rearrangements only. Some clones are missing; in checked studies, unresolved V genes explain under half, and the rest has no known cause. V, J and clone size derive from that table, while D and trimming were established from the DNA sequence. The sample profile shows approximately 140,000 clones; about 89% of them were found once. The ten largest clones represent 5.1% of the sample.

The investigation overall reported the following: Participants were mostly white British and included more females than males, and it was suggested by the authors that clonal diversity may have been underestimated. Reportedly, almost half of the unique spike-specific TCRs recognized epitopes lying outside the regions that are mutated in the B.1.351 and B.1.1.7 variants. In the small 56-69-year group, the increase in depth fell short of significance, most likely because of low power. Because no day 14 peak-response samples were available, the repertoires could be characterized only after the peak T cell response. The vaccine-associated CD4 TCRs covered the entire spike protein, and the dominant responses fell in regions 160-218 and 743-854. Only five to seven AZD1222 recipients were SARS-CoV-2 seropositive at baseline, limiting conclusions about previously exposed vaccinees. A significant rise in spike-specific TCR breadth and depth was observed after two AZD1222 doses relative to day 0 and relative to MenACWY recipients.

Concerning this clone itself: Its antigen specificity is not known. The input lacks base qualities; no much larger clone sits a single base away.

The intended sense of this specimen's time point label: baseline before first vaccination. Vaccinee samples came from UK trials COV001 and COV002, including a single-blind randomized controlled phase 2/3 trial of AZD1222 (ChAdOx1 nCoV-19) in healthy adults. Trial participant PBMC samples were collected at day 0 and day 28 after the second dose for TCRbeta chain sequencing. The germline V gene gives CDR1 as SGDLS and CDR2 as YYNGEE. Relative to germline, V is missing 0 bases and J is missing 10 bases, with 9 bases of the junction outside any gene match. The CDR3 contains 15 residues, cysteine and phenylalanine counted. The CDR3 DNA has 45 bases and is translated from base 1.

The TCR originated in an adult in good health. Source: peripheral blood, taken on day 0 of AZD1222 vaccination. The V and J genes are TRBV9 and TRBJ2-7; 11 of the junction bases match TRBD1. The DNA sequence is as follows: TGTGCCAGCAGCGTAGGGACAGGGGGCGCATGGGAACAGTACTTC. It codes for CASSVGTGGAWEQYF.